This T cell receptor beta chain stems from a study of Graves' ophthalmopathy and Graves' hyperthyroidism. Findings and caveats of the study: In blood, most expanded thyroid clonotypes above 0.001 frequency were also detected.

Investigators amplified TCR beta CDR3 regions from RNA transcripts. The first round was an RT-PCR with HTBI primers, and the second round was a multiplex PCR. TCRdb re-derived calls from the multiplex PCR reads in MiXCR, one entry per CDR3 protein. The data show about 220,000 distinct CDR3 sequences, with around a fifth seen just once and roughly 39% held by the top ten. Germline V gene sequence: CDR1 SGHDT, CDR2 YYEEEE. Trimming stripped 4 bases from V and 0 bases from J, with 10 bases between. CDR3 length: 14 amino acids. This clonotype was detected only a few times. Antigen specificity is unknown. Each donor who had ophthalmopathy showed moderate-to-severe activity, a CAS of ≥3, a NOSPECS of ≥4, and a duration under 3 months. None of the included patients had other autoimmune diseases, uncontrolled infections, pregnancy or lactation, as these led to exclusion. Orbital computed tomography, thyroid ultrasound, TRAb, serum thyroxine and clinical symptoms formed the basis of diagnosis.

Sequencing was carried out using peripheral blood. This receptor was taken from a woman in her forties or fifties with Graves' ophthalmopathy. This chain uses TRBV5-6 with TRBJ2-5; no clear D gene. This CDR3 reads CASSGVTNQETQYF. The CDR3 region has the DNA TGTGCCAGCAGCGGGGTGACAAACCAAGAGACCCAGTACTTC.